The T cell receptor beta chain under discussion was sequenced for a study of CD8+CD57+ T cells in acquired aplastic anemia. TCR beta VDJ combinations and CDR3 sequences were profiled from genomic DNA. One entry per CDR3 protein results from TCRdb running MiXCR on the reads. The sample holds 150,000 to 200,000 distinct CDR3 sequences, over 40% seen once. V shed 3 bases and J 5 bases; nucleotides not matched to a gene: 7. From germline, CDR1 is SGHAT and CDR2 FQNNGV. The CDR3 runs 15 residues. Ten or more counts support this clonotype. What it binds is not known. Whoever was chosen for sequencing had shown CD8+CD57+ cell expansion by flow cytometry. With no exception, the patients had severe acquired aplastic anemia. Receipt of therapy had not occurred in any patient by the time of blood sampling. Study-level points and caveats: A significant difference in CD8+ Simpson's diversity between patients and controls was not found. The same twenty-nine CD8+ CDR3 sequences occurred in patients and in controls.

The chain combines TRBV11-2 with TRBJ1-5; 7 positions match TRBD1. What was sequenced was sorted CD4+, CD8+, or CD8+CD57+ T cells (not recorded which) from PBMCs. This TCR came from a human donor with aplastic anemia. The CDR3 here is CASSFRQGGDQPQHF. CDR3 sequence (DNA): TGTGCCAGCAGCTTTAGACAGGGAGGGGATCAGCCCCAGCATTTT. Complete variable domain (other parts from reference TRBV11-2 and TRBJ1-5): EAGVAQSPRYKIIEKRQSVAFWCNPISGHATLYWYQQILGQGPKLLIQFQNNGVVDDSQLPKDRFSAERLKGVDSTLKIQPAKLEDSAVYLCASSFRQGGDQPQHFGDGTRLSIL.